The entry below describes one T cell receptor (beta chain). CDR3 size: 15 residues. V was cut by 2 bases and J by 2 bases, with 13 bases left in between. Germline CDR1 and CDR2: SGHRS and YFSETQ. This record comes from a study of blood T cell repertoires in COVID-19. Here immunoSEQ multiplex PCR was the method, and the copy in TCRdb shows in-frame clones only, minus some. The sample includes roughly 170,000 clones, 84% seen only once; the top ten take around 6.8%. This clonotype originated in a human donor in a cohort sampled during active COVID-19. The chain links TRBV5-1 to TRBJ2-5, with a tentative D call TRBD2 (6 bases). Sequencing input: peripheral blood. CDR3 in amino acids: CASSFLTRGQETQYF. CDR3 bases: TGCGCCAGCAGCTTCTTGACTAGGGGACAAGAGACCCAGTACTTC.